The 18 T cell receptor beta chains below come from one sample, sequenced in a study of cytomegalovirus exposure and HLA in healthy donors. The data were produced by immunoSEQ multiplex PCR, yet TCRdb's version contains in-frame clones alone and is incomplete. The table shows approximately 120,000 clones, with about 90% occurring only once. Sequenced sample: PBMCs. These receptors were taken from a woman between 18 and 29 years old in good health and CMV-seronegative.

The chain employs TRBV7-9 and TRBJ2-7, with TRBD2 identical over 16 bases. CDR3 length: 14 residues. The V gene's germline CDR1 is SEHNR and CDR2 FQNEAQ (reference sequence). V dropped 6 bases and J dropped 5; count of bases not matched to a gene: 1. The CDR3 DNA reads as TGTGCCAGCAGGGGACTAGCGGGGGGGAACGAGCAGTACTTC. It yields the protein CASRGLAGGNEQYF.

This chain's CDR3 is CASSPDRGSYGYTF. The CDR3, as DNA: TGTGCCAGCAGCCCCGACAGGGGAAGCTATGGCTACACCTTC. The chain joins TRBV7-3 to TRBJ1-2, with 8 bases fitting TRBD1. There are 14 residues in the CDR3. Trimming took 5 bases from V and 4 from J; bases not matched to a gene: 6. Germline CDR1 reads SGHTA; CDR2 reads FQGTGA.

The rearrangement links TRBV20-1 to TRBJ2-7, with D tentatively TRBD2 (5 bases). V was cut by 5 bases and J by 9 bases, with 14 bases left in between. Germline V gene lookup returns CDR1 DFQATT and CDR2 SNEGSKA (reference sequence). The CDR3 consists of 11 residues. For the CDR3, the DNA is TGCAGTGCTGATGAACAGAGGGTGCAGTACTTC. Amino acids: CSADEQRVQYF.

This clone was observed a few times. V and J are TRBV18 and TRBJ2-3; tentative D call: TRBD1 (5 bases). The V gene's germline CDR1 is KGHSH and CDR2 LQKENI. There are 12 residues in the CDR3. V was cut by 1 base and J by 10 bases, with 9 bases left in between. In DNA, the CDR3 is TGTGCCAGCTCACCACAGGGGCAAGCGCAGTATTTT. Protein product: CASSPQGQAQYF. Based on the CDR3 plus reference TRBV18 and TRBJ2-3, the full variable domain is NAGVMQNPRHLVRRRGQEARLRCSPMKGHSHVYWYRQLPEEGLKFMVYLQKENIIDESGMPKERFSAEFPKEGPSILRIQQVVRGDSAAYFCASSPQGQAQYFGPGTRLTVL.

The chain has TRBV7-3 and TRBJ2-3; 7 positions match TRBD2. CDR3 length: 13 residues. Looked up from germline, CDR1 is SGHTA and CDR2 is FQGTGA. V shed 5 bases, J shed 9 bases, and the junction held 8 bases outside the gene matches. The DNA for the CDR3 is TGTGCCAGCAGCCCGGGAGGCAAGGGAACGCAGTATTTT. Its translation is CASSPGGKGTQYF.

The rearrangement uses TRBV13 and TRBJ2-5, with TRBD2 matching over 9 bases. Germline V gene data show CDR1 as PRHDT and CDR2 as FYEKMQ (reference sequence). The trim removed 1 base at V and 14 bases at J, leaving 8 bases unmatched. The CDR3 is 13 amino acids. The CDR3 loop is CASSLVAGGPLYF. DNA of the CDR3: TGTGCCAGCAGCTTAGTGGCGGGAGGGCCCCTATACTTC.

The chain links TRBV29-1 to TRBJ1-2; tentative D call: TRBD1 (5 bases). Trimming cost V 3 bases and J 8 bases, with 16 bases left between them. The CDR3 covers 13 residues. CDR1 and CDR2 from the germline V gene are SQVTM and ANQGSEA. The DNA for the CDR3 is TGCAGCGTTGAGACAGCCACCCCAGGCGGCTACACCTTC. Translation gives CSVETATPGGYTF.

The chain uses TRBV28 and TRBJ2-1; 8 bases are a match to TRBD2. Looked up from germline, CDR1 is MDHEN and CDR2 is SYDVKM. Losses at the gene ends were 7 bases for V and 3 bases for J; bases not matched to a gene: 11. This CDR3 has 16 residues. The CDR3: CASTPRSGSLYNEQFF. The CDR3 region has the DNA TGTGCCAGCACCCCGCGGAGCGGGAGTCTCTACAATGAGCAGTTCTTC.

This clone was detected once. The rearrangement uses TRBV4-2 and TRBJ1-3, with a tentative D call TRBD1 (5 bases). V lost 1 base, J lost 0 bases, and 7 bases lay in between. This CDR3 has 15 residues. In germline, CDR1 is LGHNA, CDR2 YNFKEQ. CDR3 loop: CASSQGGGSGNTIYF. The CDR3 region has the DNA TGTGCCAGCAGCCAAGGGGGGGGCTCTGGAAACACCATATATTTT.

The chain couples TRBV29-1 to TRBJ2-1, with a possible D match to TRBD2 (5 bases). Trimming removed 0 bases from V and 12 bases from J, with 9 bases in between. The germline V gene has CDR1 SQVTM and CDR2 ANQGSEA. The CDR3 runs to 11 residues. Here the CDR3 reads CSVEEPEGQFF. The CDR3 coding sequence is TGCAGCGTTGAAGAACCAGAGGGGCAGTTCTTC.

The rearrangement joins TRBV2 to TRBJ1-1; no clear D. The CDR3 length is 12 residues. The V and J ends lost 4 bases and 5 bases respectively, with 8 bases between them. The germline gives CDR1 SNHLY, CDR2 FYNNEI. DNA for the CDR3: TGTGCCAGCAGTGGGAGTAGGACTGAAGCTTTCTTT. It is translated as CASSGSRTEAFF. Variable domain in full (rest from reference TRBV2 and TRBJ1-1): EPEVTQTPSHQVTQMGQEVILRCVPISNHLYFYWYRQILGQKVEFLVSFYNNEISEKSEIFDDQFSVERPDGSNFTLKIRSTKLEDSAMYFCASSGSRTEAFFGQGTRLTVV.

The rearrangement uses TRBV28 and TRBJ1-1; D is unclear. Germline V gives CDR1 MDHEN, CDR2 SYDVKM. The V end lost 2 bases, the J end lost 6 bases, and 13 bases lay between the germline ends. CDR3 size: 14 residues. CDR3 amino acids: CASSLLISRSEAFF. The CDR3 region has the DNA TGTGCCAGCAGTTTACTCATTTCCCGGTCTGAAGCTTTCTTT.

V gene TRBV6-5 combines with J gene TRBJ1-2, with 7 nucleotides matching TRBD1. The trim removed 4 bases at V and 4 bases at J, leaving 6 bases unmatched. The CDR3 contains 14 residues. The V gene's germline CDR1 is MNHEY and CDR2 SVGAGI. CDR3 amino acids: CASSSRDSSYGYTF. Here the CDR3 DNA reads TGTGCCAGCAGTTCCCGGGACAGCTCCTATGGCTACACCTTC.

The chain uses TRBV9 and TRBJ1-2; a weak D match, TRBD1 (5 bases). Germline CDR1 and CDR2: SGDLS and YYNGEE. V lost 3 bases and J lost 5, with 14 bases in between. The CDR3 spans 14 residues. CDR3 nucleotide sequence: TGTGCCAGCAGCGCCAACCTCGGGGGTTATGGCTACACCTTC. This sequence encodes CASSANLGGYGYTF.

Only a few counts were recorded for this clone. The J gene is TRBJ1-2, the V gene TRBV4-2, with TRBD1 as a possible D gene (6 bases). V dropped 7 bases and J dropped 3 bases, with 21 bases sitting between them. Per the germline V gene, CDR1 is LGHNA and CDR2 is YNFKEQ. CDR3 length equals 16 residues. In DNA form, the CDR3 reads TGTGCCAGCAACTTAGGAGACCAGGGGACCGACTATGGCTACACCTTC. Translation gives CASNLGDQGTDYGYTF.

The V and J genes are TRBV30 and TRBJ1-1; 7 bases are shared with TRBD1. With 3 bases clipped from V and 2 bases from J, the junction kept 6 bases outside the gene matches. The V gene's germline CDR1 is GTSNPN and CDR2 SVGIG (reference sequence). This CDR3 spans 14 amino acids. The CDR3 loop reads CAWSAGTVNTEAFF. For the CDR3, the DNA is TGTGCCTGGAGCGCAGGGACAGTCAACACTGAAGCTTTCTTT.

V is TRBV28 and J is TRBJ2-5; D possibly corresponds to TRBD1 (5 bases). The CDR3 contains 11 residues. The germline CDR1 and CDR2 sequences are MDHEN and SYDVKM. V gave up 7 bases and J gave up 4 bases, with 7 bases separating them. CDR3 region: CASIGVETQYF. DNA for the CDR3: TGTGCCAGCATAGGGGTAGAGACCCAGTACTTC.

The rearrangement uses TRBV6-6 and TRBJ2-7; tentative D call: TRBD2 (5 bases). The CDR3 totals 15 residues. The ends were cut back, 1 base at V and 2 bases at J, with 12 bases in the middle. Germline lookup yields CDR1 MNHNY and CDR2 SVGAGI (reference sequence). CDR3: CASSYYSGVTYEQYF. The CDR3 DNA reads as TGTGCCAGCAGTTACTATTCCGGGGTGACCTACGAGCAGTACTTC.